The 4 T cell receptor beta chains reported below all come from one sample, sequenced in a study of TIL therapy for anti-PD-1-resistant metastatic lung cancer. Regarding time point: pre-treatment sample, taken before nivolumab and TIL therapy. Most excised metastases sampled were pleural nodules or supraclavicular lymph nodes. This was the immunoSEQ v3 assay. The data were produced by immunoSEQ multiplex PCR, yet TCRdb's version contains in-frame clones alone and is incomplete. The table shows just over 25,000 clones, with approximately 77% occurring only once. Source: tumor tissue, taken at baseline. Receptor source: a person between 30 and 79 years old with non-small cell lung cancer.

V and J are TRBV20-1 and TRBJ2-7; possible D gene TRBD1, 5 bases. The CDR3 has 11 amino acids. The V and J ends lost 4 bases and 7 bases respectively, with 11 bases between them. The germline gives CDR1 DFQATT, CDR2 SNEGSKA (reference sequence). The CDR3 DNA reads as TGCAGTGCTATCAGGGTCTGGGAGCAGTACTTC. Translating gives CSAIRVWEQYF.

The V and J genes are TRBV29-1 and TRBJ2-5, with 10 bases aligning to TRBD2. The CDR3 has 17 amino acids. V shed 3 bases, J shed 0 bases, and the junction held 10 bases outside the gene matches. Germline V gene sequence: CDR1 SQVTM, CDR2 ANQGSEA. In DNA form, the CDR3 reads TGCAGCGTTGAGCCGGGACTAGCGCCTAAAAACCAAGAGACCCAGTACTTC. This encodes CSVEPGLAPKNQETQYF.

The V call is TRBV2, the J call TRBJ1-5; 9 nucleotides line up with TRBD1. The CDR3 spans 14 residues. Germline V gene lookup returns CDR1 SNHLY and CDR2 FYNNEI. With V trimmed by 6 bases and J by 6 bases, 6 bases remained unmatched. The CDR3 loop is CASSEQGARQPQHF. The CDR3 DNA reads as TGTGCCAGCAGCGAACAGGGGGCGCGTCAGCCCCAGCATTTT. Supplemented by reference TRBV2 and TRBJ1-5, the full variable domain reads EPEVTQTPSHQVTQMGQEVILRCVPISNHLYFYWYRQILGQKVEFLVSFYNNEISEKSEIFDDQFSVERPDGSNFTLKIRSTKLEDSAMYFCASSEQGARQPQHFGDGTRLSIL.

The CDR3 sequence is CASGRSNEKLFF. The CDR3 region has the DNA TGTGCCAGTGGGAGGTCTAATGAAAAACTGTTTTTT. The J gene is TRBJ1-4, the V gene TRBV19; D remains ambiguous. The CDR3 has 12 amino acids. Germline lookup yields CDR1 LNHDA and CDR2 SQIVND (reference sequence). V was pared by 8 bases and J by 3 bases, with 7 bases between.